This paragraph covers one TCR beta chain sequence. The target antigen is unknown. All donors qualified as healthy HIV-negative adults and had experienced no recent acute infections or vaccinations. The authors ran the assay at deep level. The method was immunoSEQ multiplex PCR; TCRdb's version includes in-frame clones alone and lacks a portion of them. The table has about 1.1 million clones, around 77% seen once. The source of the sample is a study of shared clonotypes between healthy human individuals. Study findings and constraints: When compared with the clonotypes that were shared by all four sorted-subset donors, the non-shared clonotypes turned out to have lower generation probabilities.

The CDR3 has 12 residues. Germline-derived CDR1 and CDR2 are SNHLY and FYNNEI. J lost 11 bases, V lost 3 bases, and 4 bases had no gene match. Sequenced sample: memory CD4+ T cells from PBMCs. Subset of the sample: CD45RA-negative fraction. The TCR comes from a man younger than 35 in good health. Some clones in this sample may be carry-over from other donors' samples. This sequence joins TRBV2 and TRBJ2-3; TRBD1 aligns across 8 bases. CDR3 amino acids: CASSDDRGEQYF. CDR3 nucleotides: TGTGCCAGCAGTGACGACAGGGGTGAGCAGTATTTT.